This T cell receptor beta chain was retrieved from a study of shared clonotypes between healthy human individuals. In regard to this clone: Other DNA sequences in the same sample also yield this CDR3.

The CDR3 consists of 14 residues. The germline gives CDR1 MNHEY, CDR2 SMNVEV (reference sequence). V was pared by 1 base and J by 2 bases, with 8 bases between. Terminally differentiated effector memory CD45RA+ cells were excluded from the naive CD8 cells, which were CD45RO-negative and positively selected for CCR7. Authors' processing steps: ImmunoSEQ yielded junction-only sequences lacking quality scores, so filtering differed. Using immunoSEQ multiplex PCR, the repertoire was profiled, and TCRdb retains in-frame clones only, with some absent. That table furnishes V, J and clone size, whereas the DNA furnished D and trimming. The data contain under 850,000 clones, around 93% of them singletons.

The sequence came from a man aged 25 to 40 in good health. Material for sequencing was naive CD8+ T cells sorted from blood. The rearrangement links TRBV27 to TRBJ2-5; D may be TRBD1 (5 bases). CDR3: CASSLLGPQETQYF. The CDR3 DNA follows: TGTGCCAGCAGTTTATTGGGGCCTCAAGAGACCCAGTACTTC.